The rows below give T cell receptor beta chains drawn from one sample of a study of control samples from healthy donors and cancer patients. Method: immunoSEQ multiplex PCR; TCRdb's copy keeps in-frame clones and lacks some. The sample records about 160,000 clones, just over 90% being singletons. Material: blood. These TCRs come from a woman aged 60-75 years in good health. Both conserved end residues are part of each CDR3. A D gene is named only where the DNA matches it firmly. Where a row states a size, it is once, few, many or the class of an expanded clone; other rows omit it.

V	J	D	size	CDR3	DNA
TRBV3-1/TRBV3-2	TRBJ1-1	-	once	CASSQVRGTAEAFF	TGTGCCAGCAGCCAAGTCCGCGGCACGGCTGAAGCTTTCTTT
TRBV11-2	TRBJ2-7	-	-	CASSSTSYEQYF	TGTGCCAGCAGCTCTACCAGCTACGAGCAGTACTTC
TRBV9	TRBJ2-1	TRBD1	-	CASSVEGRAGGYNEQFF	TGTGCCAGCAGCGTAGAGGGTAGGGCAGGGGGATACAATGAGCAGTTCTTC
TRBV7-9	TRBJ2-1	TRBD1	-	CASSTQGALGEQFF	TGTGCCAGCAGCACCCAGGGGGCGCTTGGTGAGCAGTTCTTC
TRBV5-4	TRBJ2-3	-	once	CASSPQLNTDTQYF	TGTGCCAGCAGCCCCCAACTAAACACAGATACGCAGTATTTT
TRBV12-3/TRBV12-4	TRBJ1-1	-	-	CASSLEENTEAFF	TGTGCCAGCAGTTTAGAGGAGAACACTGAAGCTTTCTTT
TRBV29-1	TRBJ1-6	-	-	CSVRHGDTENSPLHF	TGCAGCGTTCGTCACGGGGACACCGAAAATTCACCCCTCCACTTT
TRBV7-2	TRBJ1-1	-	-	CASSSFGEAMNTEAFF	TGTGCCAGCAGTTCGTTCGGGGAGGCGATGAACACTGAAGCTTTCTTT
TRBV19	TRBJ2-1	TRBD2	-	CASSFGSGGRYNEQFF	TGTGCCAGTAGTTTCGGAAGCGGGGGGCGCTACAATGAGCAGTTCTTC
TRBV19	TRBJ1-5	TRBD1	-	CASSRTGGTNQPQHF	TGTGCCAGTAGTAGGACAGGGGGAACAAATCAGCCCCAGCATTTT
TRBV5-1	TRBJ2-1	TRBD1	-	CASSDEGQGYNNEQFF	TGCGCCAGCAGCGATGAGGGACAGGGATACAACAATGAGCAGTTCTTC
TRBV4-2	TRBJ1-2	-	-	CASSQDRQVGGYTF	TGTGCCAGCAGCCAAGATAGGCAGGTGGGCGGCTACACCTTC
TRBV3-1/TRBV3-2	TRBJ1-2	-	-	CASSQDTRYGYTF	TGTGCCAGCAGCCAAGATACGCGATATGGCTACACCTTC
TRBV6-2/TRBV6-3	TRBJ1-6	TRBD1	few	CASSSNRGSSYNSPLHF	TGTGCCAGCAGTTCCAACAGGGGGAGCTCCTATAATTCACCCCTCCACTTT
TRBV7-2	TRBJ1-5	TRBD1	-	CASSSQGADQPQHF	TGTGCCAGCAGTTCACAGGGGGCGGATCAGCCCCAGCATTTT
TRBV6-5	TRBJ2-3	-	-	CASSYGGRGGTDTQYF	TGTGCCAGCAGTTACGGGGGGCGAGGTGGCACAGATACGCAGTATTTT
TRBV7-2	TRBJ1-1	TRBD1	-	CASSQTGGNMNTEAFF	TGTGCCAGCAGCCAGACAGGGGGAAACATGAACACTGAAGCTTTCTTT